This is a list of T cell receptor beta chains from one sample in a study of post-analysis software for immune sequencing data. TCRdb fed the PCR reads into MiXCR, producing one record per CDR3 protein. The sample has 350,000 to 450,000 distinct CDR3 sequences; roughly 30% are singletons. Sequenced sample: blood. The source of these receptors is a girl aged 10 to 17 with multiple sclerosis. Both conserved end residues are part of each CDR3. The order of the fields is V gene, D gene, clone size, J gene, CDR3 protein, CDR3 DNA. D genes are given only for firm matches. Not every row has a clone size; where given, it reads once, few, many or a size class.

TRBV12-3/TRBV12-4	.	.	TRBJ2-7	CASSSHSSYEQYF	TGTGCCAGCAGTTCGCACAGTTCCTACGAGCAGTACTTC
TRBV5-1	.	few	TRBJ1-5	CASSLAGTQPQHF	TGCGCCAGCAGCTTGGCTGGGACTCAGCCCCAGCATTTT
TRBV29-1	.	few	TRBJ2-2	CSVVKNTGELFF	TGCAGCGTGGTGAAGAACACCGGGGAGCTGTTTTTT
TRBV7-2	.	.	TRBJ2-5	CASSWRDSPGETQYF	TGTGCCAGCAGCTGGCGGGACTCACCGGGGGAGACCCAGTACTTC
TRBV9	.	.	TRBJ2-4	CASSVHLDVLLAKNIQHF	TGTGCCAGCAGCGTTCACCTTGACGTACTACTAGCCAAAAACATTCAGCACTTC
TRBV29-1	TRBD2	few	TRBJ2-3	CSAPSSGGAGDTQYF	TGCAGCGCTCCGTCTAGCGGGGGGGCGGGGGATACGCAGTATTTT
TRBV2	.	.	TRBJ2-5	CASSWAGVQETQYF	TGTGCCAGCAGTTGGGCAGGCGTACAAGAGACCCAGTACTTC
TRBV5-4	.	.	TRBJ2-3	CASSDHTSPGADTQYF	TGTGCCAGCAGCGACCACACTAGCCCCGGGGCAGATACGCAGTATTTT
TRBV20-1	TRBD2	.	TRBJ2-1	CSASTSGGTNEQFF	TGCAGTGCTAGCACTAGCGGGGGAACCAATGAGCAGTTCTTC
TRBV12-3/TRBV12-4	.	.	TRBJ2-3	CASSLNGGPDTQYF	TGTGCCAGCAGTTTAAATGGGGGCCCAGATACGCAGTATTTT
TRBV5-1	TRBD2	few	TRBJ2-7	CASSATSGGSYEQYF	TGCGCCAGCAGCGCCACTAGCGGGGGCTCCTACGAGCAGTACTTC
TRBV6-4	TRBD2	.	TRBJ2-4	CASWDCTTSGGAGSIQYF	TGTGCCAGCTGGGACTGCACAACTAGCGGGGGGGCCGGCAGCATTCAGTACTTC
TRBV12-3/TRBV12-4	.	few	TRBJ2-7	CVSSRGPYESYF	TGTGTCAGCAGTCGGGGACCATACGAGTCGTACTTC
TRBV28	.	.	TRBJ2-3	CASSPTADTDTQYF	TGTGCCAGCAGCCCGACAGCCGACACAGATACGCAGTATTTT
TRBV5-5	.	few	TRBJ1-1	CASSLAVGTGAFF	TGTGCCAGCAGCTTGGCAGTTGGGACGGGAGCTTTCTTT
TRBV12-5	TRBD2	.	TRBJ2-1	CASGRAGGPPYNEQFF	TGTGCTAGTGGAAGAGCGGGGGGGCCTCCCTACAATGAGCAGTTCTTC
TRBV7-9	.	.	TRBJ2-7	CASSLVRGRSSYEQYF	TGTGCCAGCAGCCTGGTTAGAGGACGTAGCTCCTACGAGCAGTACTTC
TRBV4-1	TRBD1	many	TRBJ1-2	CASSQPTTGGNYGYTF	TGCGCCAGCAGCCAACCAACGACAGGGGGCAACTATGGCTACACCTTC